This TCR beta chain was found in a study of T cells after yellow fever vaccination. Study-level results: Clones from primary vaccination mostly reappeared after the booster (96% CD4, approximately 88% CD8).

This clonotype turned up a few times. What it binds is unknown. Each CDR3 protein is one row after TCRdb ran MiXCR on the 5' RACE reads. In the table there are 500,000 to 650,000 distinct CDR3 sequences, approximately 16% of which are singletons. The CDR3 has 16 amino acids. Per the germline V gene, CDR1 is LGHNA and CDR2 is YSLEER. V lost 3 bases, J lost 1 base, and 5 bases stayed unmatched. The chain is built from TRBV4-3 and TRBJ2-5; TRBD2 matches 10 bases. This clonotype originated in a man younger than 35 who received the YFV17D yellow fever vaccine. This specimen consisted of PBMCs, obtained 5 to 6 days after the first yellow fever vaccination. CDR3 sequence reads: CASSHSGGSSQETQYF. For the CDR3, the DNA is TGCGCCAGCAGCCATAGCGGGGGGAGTAGCCAAGAGACCCAGTACTTC.